What follows is one T cell receptor (beta chain) and its context. The clone's antigen remains unknown. Per-nucleotide qualities are absent, and no much larger clonotype sits a single base away. The source of the sample is a study of T and B cells in COVID-19 patients (dated by TCRdb to between 2020 and 2021). In the study overall: Using TRB and IGH repertoire sequencing of peripheral blood, the study characterized adaptive immunity in COVID-19 patients who had active infection or had recovered. In the active-infection cohort, about 90% of the 20 patients had comorbidities linked to unfavorable COVID-19 outcome. Over 8 million TCR sequences were analysed in a TCR and BCR sequence repository that covered about 40 patients and 65 to 85 time points. A recovered cohort was made up of roughly 18 patients contributing fewer than 25 samples, mostly after mild to moderate COVID-19 managed as outpatients. As many as 9 follow-up blood samples were taken per patient, and some of the samples covered different disease stages within the same individual. In the active-infection cohort, about 65% of the 20 patients were critically ill and required mechanical ventilation or ECMO. A couple of patients were included in both the recovered and active cohorts because samples were available from active disease and after recovery. Patients in the recovered cohort had a median age of approximately 35 years, compared with over 60 years for patients in the active-infection cohort. An age-matched reference group of roughly 39 healthy donors negative for COVID-19 antibodies was used as the comparison for repertoire analyses.

Sequenced using an Illumina MiSeq. Multiplex PCR with BIOMED2 TRB-A/B primer pools was used to amplify the TRB rearrangements. Illumina-compatible adapters and 7-nucleotide sample barcodes were added to the amplicons in two consecutive PCRs. All library PCRs used Phusion HS II polymerase. Amplicons were purified from gel with the NucleoSpin Gel and PCR Clean-up kit, quantified on Qubit, and pooled at 3 to 5 nM. The quality of the amplicon pool was checked on an Agilent 2100 Bioanalyzer prior to Illumina next-generation sequencing. The study's own analysis went as follows. Annotation of TRB rearrangements was performed with MiXCR 3.0.8 using the default MiXCR reference library. Sequences with fewer than 2 reads and non-productive reads were filtered out, and every unique CDR3 nucleotide sequence was treated as a single clone. Clonality, diversity, richness and V-J gene usage were calculated in R 3.5.1. TCR clustering by CDR3 similarity used GLIPH2, with generation probabilities calculated by OLGA. Only GLIPH2 clusters containing at least four unique TCR clonotypes present in at least three individuals were kept. TCRdb reran the public reads through fastp at Q25 and MiXCR, keeping productive beta chains. Each entry is one CDR3 protein sequence, shown with its most common DNA and genes. TCRdb's processing, not the study's, gives the V and J calls here. For this sample the table gives 5,300 or so distinct CDR3 sequences, of which 27% were detected only once. The ten most abundant clones make up 30% to 45% of the sample.

The full study reports these points: TRB repertoires were highly clonal in active COVID-19, whereas diversity and richness at recovery rose above healthy donor levels. Blood samples obtained from mildly ill patients during symptoms, as well as early samples obtained from severe cases, were available only in scarce numbers. Strongly skewed TRBV/TRBJ gene usage was reported in patients with COVID-19. It was stated that prospective validation of the reported TCR clusters was required before the clusters could be put to clinical use. The cohort was considered too small to assess HLA contributions to COVID-19 susceptibility or severity. Specific T cell subsets (CD4+/Treg/CD8+) and sorted SARS-CoV-2-responsive or tetramer+ T cells had not yet been sequenced, and these experiments were ongoing. The recovered cohort had 2,400 or so exclusive TCR clusters, including about 34 low-pGen clusters.

Genomic DNA extracted from blood was used in amounts of 250-500 ng for amplification of TRB repertoires. Per the germline V gene, MGHDK is the CDR1 and SYGVNS is the CDR2. From cysteine to phenylalanine, the CDR3 is 17 amino acids long. Only CDR3 DNA is held: 51 bases, read in frame from base 1. Germline trimming: 0 bases from V, 3 bases from J; junction bases outside gene matches: 6. The chain is encoded by TRBV25-1 joined to TRBJ2-3, with 10 central nucleotides matching TRBD1. This sequence originates from a human donor with active COVID-19. The donor label of this sample is uncertain. Sequences were obtained from blood. CDR3 reads: CASSEYGTGDGTDTQYF. The DNA is TGTGCCAGCAGTGAATACGGGACAGGGGATGGGACAGATACGCAGTATTTT.